This T cell receptor beta chain was recorded in a study of post-analysis software for immune sequencing data. Study summary: Several disease courses (relapsing-remitting, secondary progressive and progressive-relapsing) of multiple sclerosis were included.

This clonotype appeared a few times. What it binds is unknown. Incorporated into the TCR beta cDNA libraries were unique molecular identifiers, which served to reduce PCR and sequencing biases. MiXCR, applied by TCRdb to the PCR reads, yields one record per CDR3 protein. The sample contains roughly 400,000 distinct CDR3 sequences, approximately 39% of which appear only once. From germline, CDR1 is SQVTM and CDR2 ANQGSEA. J gave up 6 bases and V 4 bases, and 11 bases lay outside the gene matches. CDR3 size: 17 residues. Overall study findings and caveats: Significantly lower normalized Chao1 diversity was found in patients with multiple sclerosis relative to controls. Five or six TRBV segments were more frequent in patients than controls; TRBV5-6, TRBV5-1 and TRBV20-1 belonged to this group.

The TCR was taken from a girl aged 2 to 10 with multiple sclerosis. Material for sequencing was blood. The V call is TRBV29-1, the J call TRBJ2-1, with TRBD2 identical over 14 bases. CDR3 sequence: CSVGRLAGGANTNEQFF. The CDR3 DNA follows: TGCAGCGTTGGGCGACTAGCGGGAGGGGCCAATACCAATGAGCAGTTCTTC.